The 26 T cell receptor beta chains below were found in one sample sequenced in a study of T cell responses to AZD1222 COVID-19 vaccine. TCRdb's table, derived via immunoSEQ multiplex PCR, lists solely in-frame clones and lacks some. The sample yields roughly 98,000 clones, 88% seen once. The sample was peripheral blood, taken 28 days after the second AZD1222 dose. The source is an adult who received the AZD1222 COVID-19 vaccine.

The chain employs TRBV28 and TRBJ2-3, with a tentative D call TRBD2 (6 bases). Germline CDR1 is MDHEN and CDR2 is SYDVKM. Trimming left V 6 bases short and J 4 bases short, with 17 bases between. CDR3 length equals 15 residues. In DNA form, the CDR3 reads TGTGCCAGCAGCGTCCGAAGCGGGCCTGCAGATACGCAGTATTTT. This gives the protein CASSVRSGPADTQYF.

The gene calls are TRBV7-8 and TRBJ2-7; perhaps D is TRBD1 or TRBD2 (6 bases each). Germline V gene lookup returns CDR1 SGHVS and CDR2 FQNEAQ. V was cut by 5 bases and J by 0 bases, with 11 bases left in between. The CDR3 length is 14 residues. The CDR3 region is CASSIGGSSYEQYF. The CDR3 DNA is TGTGCCAGCAGCATAGGGGGGTCCTCCTACGAGCAGTACTTC. Combining the CDR3 with reference TRBV7-8 and TRBJ2-7 gives the whole variable domain GAGVSQSPRYKVAKRGQDVALRCDPISGHVSLFWYQQALGQGPEFLTYFQNEAQLDKSGLPSDRFFAERPEGSVSTLKIQRTQQEDSAVYLCASSIGGSSYEQYFGPGTRLTVT.

This chain uses TRBV18 with TRBJ2-1; D call uncertain. Germline V gene data show CDR1 as KGHSH and CDR2 as LQKENI. The V end lost 0 bases, the J end lost 4 bases, and 10 bases lay between the germline ends. This CDR3 has 15 amino acids. This CDR3 reads CASSPPLGIYNEQFF. The CDR3 DNA follows: TGTGCCAGCTCACCACCGCTGGGGATTTACAATGAGCAGTTCTTC.

V and J are TRBV7-9 and TRBJ1-5; TRBD1 aligns across 8 bases. Germline V gene data show CDR1 as SEHNR and CDR2 as FQNEAQ (reference sequence). V was clipped by 5 bases and J by 5 bases; unmatched bases: 8. This CDR3 is 15 amino acids long. CDR3 in DNA: TGTGCCAGCAGCAAGACTGGACAGGGTCATCAGCCCCAGCATTTT. Protein product: CASSKTGQGHQPQHF.

This clone was counted once. The chain couples TRBV23-1 to TRBJ1-1, with D possibly matching TRBD1 (6 bases). TRBV23-1 is labeled an ORF, and its function is uncertain. The CDR3 consists of 21 residues. The ends were cut back, 6 bases at V and 0 bases at J, with 32 bases in the middle. The CDR3 bases are TGCGCCAGCAGAACATTGGGAGGGACATCGAGGGGGAAAAAAATGAACACTGAAGCTTTCTTT. Its translation is CASRTLGGTSRGKKMNTEAFF.

V gene TRBV7-9 combines with J gene TRBJ1-2; D gene uncertain. The CDR3 is 13 residues long. CDR1 is SEHNR and CDR2 is FQNEAQ in the germline V gene (reference sequence). Trimming took 5 bases from V and 7 from J, leaving 14 bases between them. The CDR3 region has the DNA TGTGCCAGCAGCAGGGAGGCAGGAGGTGGCTACACCTTC. This codes for CASSREAGGGYTF.

The CDR3 DNA sequence: TGTGCCAGCAGTTTCCAACGGGATGGGTTGGCTTTCTTT. This codes for CASSFQRDGLAFF. V gene TRBV28 combines with J gene TRBJ1-1; D not resolved. Germline CDR1 MDHEN, CDR2 SYDVKM. This CDR3 has 13 residues. V was cut by 3 bases and J by 11 bases, with 16 bases left in between.

The V call is TRBV18, the J call TRBJ1-3; D is unresolved. CDR3 size: 14 residues. CDR1 and CDR2 from the germline V gene are KGHSH and LQKENI. Trimming took off 6 bases at V and 0 bases at J, with 9 bases between the two ends. In nucleotides, the CDR3 is TGTGCCAGCTCCCCAGGTAGCTCTGGAAACACCATATATTTT. It specifies CASSPGSSGNTIYF.

V usage is TRBV6-5 and J usage is TRBJ1-2; a possible D gene is TRBD1 (6 bases). The germline V gene encodes CDR1 MNHEY and CDR2 SVGAGI. The CDR3 is 13 amino acids. The V and J ends lost 10 bases and 4 bases respectively, with 16 bases between them. The DNA for the CDR3 is TGTGCCACCTTGGACAGAAGCTCCTATGGCTACACCTTC. Protein product: CATLDRSSYGYTF.

The rearrangement links TRBV7-9 to TRBJ1-2; 7 bases are a match to TRBD1. J was trimmed by 1 base and V by 5 bases; bases with no gene match: 4. The CDR3 is made up of 14 amino acids. Germline V lookup: CDR1 SEHNR, CDR2 FQNEAQ (reference sequence). The CDR3 region has the DNA TGTGCCAGCAGCCCGGGACAGAATAACTATGGCTACACCTTC. Translating gives CASSPGQNNYGYTF.

The chain links TRBV27 to TRBJ2-7, with 14 bases that match TRBD2. Trimming removed 6 bases from V and 0 bases from J; junction bases left unmatched: 10. CDR1 is MNHEY, CDR2 SMNVEV, per germline (reference sequence). The CDR3 extends over 18 amino acids. DNA of the CDR3: TGTGCCAGCAGGTCCGGGACTAGCGGGAGTAGGAGCTCCTACGAGCAGTACTTC. It encodes CASRSGTSGSRSSYEQYF.

This clone showed up just a few times. V is TRBV19 and J is TRBJ1-5, with 7 bases aligning to TRBD1. This CDR3 has 15 residues. Germline V lookup: CDR1 LNHDA, CDR2 SQIVND (reference sequence). V lost 5 bases and J lost 4; bases outside the gene matches: 8. The CDR3 DNA sequence: TGTGCCAGTAGTGCCGGGAGGGGGCATAATCAGCCCCAGCATTTT. Its translation is CASSAGRGHNQPQHF.

The CDR3 bases are TGCGCCAGCAGCCAAGAACGGCACACCGAGCAGTTCTTC. Amino acid sequence: CASSQERHTEQFF. V is TRBV4-1 and J is TRBJ2-1; no definite D call. Trimming took 0 bases from V and 10 from J, leaving 10 bases between them. CDR3 length: 13 residues. The germline gives CDR1 MGHRA, CDR2 YSYEKL.

J is TRBJ1-4 and V is TRBV7-6, with 12 nucleotides matching TRBD1. Germline loops: CDR1 SGHVS, CDR2 FNYEAQ. Trimming at V came to 4 bases and at J to 11 bases, leaving 11 bases not matched to a gene. The CDR3 is made up of 16 amino acids. The CDR3 loop reads CASSSGQGAVGGKLFF. The CDR3 DNA follows: TGTGCCAGCAGCTCGGGACAGGGGGCGGTAGGGGGGAAACTGTTTTTT.

The V and J genes are TRBV30 and TRBJ2-3; D is undetermined. CDR3 length equals 16 residues. Trimming removed 1 base at V and 2 bases at J, with 16 bases between. The germline CDR1 and CDR2 sequences are GTSNPN and SVGIG (reference sequence). The CDR3 region is CAWSGRFKGFTDTQYF. Written as DNA, the CDR3 is TGTGCCTGGAGTGGCCGTTTTAAGGGTTTCACAGATACGCAGTATTTT.

V usage is TRBV6-5 and J usage is TRBJ2-3; no definite D call. Germline CDR1 MNHEY, CDR2 SVGAGI. The CDR3 spans 13 residues. Trimming removed 2 bases at V and 3 bases at J, with 6 bases between. CDR3: CASSYKVTDTQYF. The CDR3 DNA reads TGTGCCAGCAGTTACAAGGTGACAGATACGCAGTATTTT.

CDR3 sequence reads: CASSLVSGKYNEQFF. The CDR3 nucleotides read TGTGCCAGCAGCTTAGTGAGCGGAAAATACAATGAGCAGTTCTTC. The chain is built from TRBV11-2 and TRBJ2-1, with D perhaps matching TRBD2 (5 bases). This CDR3 is built from 15 residues. CDR1 and CDR2 from the germline V gene are SGHAT and FQNNGV. V was pared by 1 base and J by 4 bases, with 11 bases between.

CDR3 sequence: CASKAEGALQETQYF. The CDR3, as DNA: TGTGCCAGTAAAGCCGAGGGGGCCCTCCAAGAGACCCAGTACTTC. The J gene is TRBJ2-5, the V gene TRBV19, with 7 bases that match TRBD1. CDR1 LNHDA and CDR2 SQIVND come from the germline V gene (reference sequence). Unmatched junction bases numbered 9, after V lost 7 bases and J lost 1 base. CDR3 size: 15 residues.

This clone was observed a single time. V gene TRBV5-1 combines with J gene TRBJ2-1, with D possibly matching TRBD2 (5 bases). Germline CDR1 SGHRS, CDR2 YFSETQ. CDR3 length: 13 residues. Trimming removed 7 bases from V and 1 base from J, with 9 bases in between. The CDR3 sequence is CASRGISYNEQFF. Written as DNA, the CDR3 is TGCGCCAGCCGGGGTATTTCCTACAATGAGCAGTTCTTC.

The chain employs TRBV3-1 (or the pseudogene TRBV3-2) and TRBJ1-4; possible D gene TRBD1, 5 bases. The CDR3 loop spans 15 amino acids. V was pared by 2 bases and J by 7 bases, with 14 bases between. Germline V CDR1 and CDR2: LGHDT, YNNKEL (reference sequence). The DNA of the CDR3 is TGTGCCAGCAGCCAATATGGGGGGTACGGTGAAAAACTGTTTTTT. Protein: CASSQYGGYGEKLFF.

V and J are TRBV7-8 and TRBJ1-3, with D uncertain. The CDR3 runs 15 residues. Trimming left V 2 bases short and J 2 bases short, with 10 bases between. Germline V lookup: CDR1 SGHVS, CDR2 FQNEAQ. The CDR3 sequence is CASSLRPVAGNTIYF. CDR3 sequence (DNA): TGTGCCAGCAGCTTAAGACCAGTTGCTGGAAACACCATATATTTT.

The chain couples TRBV18 to TRBJ2-7; D is uncertain. The CDR3 consists of 12 residues. The germline V and J ends were trimmed by 6 bases and 6 bases, with 12 bases remaining between them. Germline V gene sequence: CDR1 KGHSH, CDR2 LQKENI. Written as DNA, the CDR3 is TGTGCCAGCTCTCTTTCGGACGGCGAGCAGTACTTC. It is translated as CASSLSDGEQYF.

V is TRBV27 and J is TRBJ2-2, with D perhaps being TRBD1 or TRBD2 (6 bases each). Germline values: CDR1 MNHEY, CDR2 SMNVEV (reference sequence). The V end was cut by 2 bases, the J end by 4 bases, with 14 bases between. The CDR3 is 16 amino acids. The CDR3 protein is CASSLRPGGGTGELFF. The CDR3 DNA reads as TGTGCCAGCAGTTTACGCCCCGGGGGCGGCACCGGGGAGCTGTTTTTT.

The rearrangement joins TRBV30 to TRBJ1-5; TRBD1 matches 9 bases. V lost 3 bases, J lost 7 bases, and 4 bases stayed unmatched. The CDR3 is made up of 13 amino acids. Germline V gene lookup returns CDR1 GTSNPN and CDR2 SVGIG (reference sequence). CDR3 loop: CAWRGQGGQPQHF. CDR3 sequence (DNA): TGTGCCTGGAGGGGACAGGGCGGACAGCCCCAGCATTTT.

About this clone itself: One junction end disagrees with the germline gene, perhaps due to a read error. The chain uses TRBV7-8 and TRBJ1-2, with 8 bases aligning to TRBD1. This CDR3 has 12 amino acids. The germline gives CDR1 SGHVS, CDR2 FQNEAQ. In DNA, the CDR3 is TGTGCCAGCAGCTTAGACCAGGGGGCCCCGTTCTTC. This translates into CASSLDQGAPFF.

This clone was counted a few times. This chain uses TRBV7-9 with TRBJ2-5, with 8 bases matching TRBD1. The V gene end was trimmed by 6 bases and the J gene end by 5 bases; junction bases not matched to a gene: 8. The CDR3 has 14 residues. Germline loops: CDR1 SEHNR, CDR2 FQNEAQ (reference sequence). DNA for the CDR3: TGTGCCAGCAGGGAAGGACAGGGCGTGGAGACCCAGTACTTC. It codes for CASREGQGVETQYF.